The 9 T cell receptor beta chains in this list originate from one sample, sequenced in a study of T cells in Graves' hyperthyroidism and ophthalmopathy. TCR beta CDR3 sequences were amplified from RNA transcripts. An initial round of RT-PCR targeting the TCR CDR3 relied on the HTBI primer set. From the multiplex PCR reads, TCRdb called clonotypes with MiXCR, one entry per CDR3 protein. The sample includes under 400,000 distinct CDR3 sequences, 13% of them seen just once. Sequencing was performed on blood. The source is a woman between 18 and 30 years old with Graves' hyperthyroidism.

This clonotype was counted many times. This chain links TRBV10-3 with TRBJ1-1; 10 bases align to TRBD1. V gave up 2 bases and J gave up 4 bases; unmatched junction bases: 4. CDR3 length: 15 amino acids. Germline CDR1 reads ENHRY; CDR2 reads SYGVKD. CDR3 residues: CAISELGQGTTEAFF. CDR3 DNA: TGTGCCATCAGTGAGCTGGGACAGGGGACCACTGAAGCTTTCTTT.

In this sample, this clonotype turned up many times. The gene calls are TRBV27 and TRBJ2-1; the D gene is possibly TRBD1 (5 bases). Trimming removed 4 bases at V and 5 bases at J, with 15 bases between. The CDR3 consists of 15 residues. CDR1 MNHEY and CDR2 SMNVEV come from the germline V gene (reference sequence). The CDR3 spells CASSSRLGVNNEQFF. CDR3 coding DNA: TGTGCCAGCAGTTCGCGTCTAGGGGTAAACAATGAGCAGTTCTTC.

The chain is built from TRBV30 and TRBJ1-3, with TRBD1 as a possible D gene (5 bases). Germline CDR1 and CDR2: GTSNPN and SVGIG (reference sequence). The germline V and J ends were trimmed by 1 base and 7 bases, with 14 bases remaining between them. The CDR3 is 14 amino acids. The DNA of the CDR3 is TGTGCCTGGAGTGGGGGTGGTCCAGGGAACACCATATATTTT. Translation gives CAWSGGGPGNTIYF. The full variable domain, in which reference TRBV30 and TRBJ1-3 provide the parts outside the CDR3, is SQTIHQWPATLVQPVGSPLSLECTVEGTSNPNLYWYRQAAGRGLQLLFYSVGIGQISSEVPQNLSASRPQDRQFILSSKKLLLSDSGFYLCAWSGGGPGNTIYFGEGSWLTVV.

There are many counts of this clonotype. The V gene is TRBV7-8, the J gene TRBJ1-6; TRBD1 aligns across 7 bases. The V gene's germline CDR1 is SGHVS and CDR2 FQNEAQ. There are 14 residues in the CDR3. Germline trimming cut 5 bases from V and 8 bases from J; bases unmatched to any gene: 6. Here the CDR3 DNA reads TGTGCCAGCAGCCCGGGACAGCTCCATTCACCCCTCCACTTT. This translates into CASSPGQLHSPLHF.

This chain joins TRBV9 and TRBJ1-1, with D maybe TRBD1 (6 bases). Germline CDR1 and CDR2: SGDLS and YYNGEE. The CDR3 runs to 15 residues. V lost 3 bases, J lost 0 bases, and 12 bases lay in between. The CDR3 sequence is CASSAQGSMNTEAFF. The CDR3 DNA reads as TGTGCCAGCAGCGCCCAGGGGTCTATGAACACTGAAGCTTTCTTT.

In this sample, this clonotype turned up many times. Here the CDR3 DNA reads TGTGCCAGCAAGAGGGGGAACAATGAGCAGTTCTTC. Protein product: CASKRGNNEQFF. J is TRBJ2-1 and V is TRBV6-1; a possible D gene is TRBD1 (6 bases). Per germline, CDR1 MNHNS and CDR2 SASEGT. This CDR3 comprises 12 residues. The V gene lost 7 bases and the J gene lost 5 bases, with 9 bases spanning the gap.

The J gene is TRBJ1-1, the V gene TRBV5-4, with D perhaps matching TRBD1 (6 bases). Germline CDR1 reads SGHNT; CDR2 reads YYREEE (reference sequence). The V end lost 5 bases, the J end lost 1 base, and 18 bases lay between the germline ends. The CDR3 is made up of 16 amino acids. Here the CDR3 DNA reads TGTGCCAGCAGTTTTGATTTGACAGGTCAGAACACTGAAGCTTTCTTT. It is translated as CASSFDLTGQNTEAFF.

This clonotype was picked up many times. The J gene is TRBJ1-2, the V gene TRBV29-1; 9 nucleotides align to TRBD1. The germline CDR1 and CDR2 sequences are SQVTM and ANQGSEA. V shed 4 bases, J shed 0 bases, and the junction held 12 bases outside the gene matches. The CDR3 length is 17 residues. The CDR3 reads CSVGLQGARGTNYGYTF. CDR3 bases: TGCAGCGTTGGATTACAGGGGGCGCGAGGAACTAACTATGGCTACACCTTC. Full variable domain (rest looked up from reference TRBV29-1 and TRBJ1-2): SAVISQKPSRDICQRGTSLTIQCQVDSQVTMMFWYRQQPGQSLTLIATANQGSEATYESGFVIDKFPISRPNLTFSTLTVSNMSPEDSSIYLCSVGLQGARGTNYGYTFGSGTRLTVV.

There are many counts of this clonotype. The rearrangement links TRBV7-9 to TRBJ2-1; no firm D call. Trimming took off 3 bases at V and 7 bases at J, with 4 bases between the two ends. Germline CDR1 is SEHNR and CDR2 is FQNEAQ (reference sequence). The CDR3 extends over 11 amino acids. CDR3 region: CASSLENEQFF. In nucleotides, the CDR3 is TGTGCCAGCAGCTTGGAAAATGAGCAGTTCTTC.